This is a list of T cell receptor beta chains from one sample in a study of beta chain features in type 1 diabetes. TCRdb's copy holds only in-frame clones and misses some; the assay was immunoSEQ multiplex PCR. The table lists approximately 150,000 clones, roughly 10% of them singletons, with 0.65% in the top ten. The material sequenced was central memory CD4+ T cells from blood. All receptors come from a woman in her thirties or forties in good health. The CDR3 runs from the conserved cysteine through the conserved F or W. D genes are given only for firm matches. Some rows have no size entry. The others give once, few or many, or a class for an expanded clone.

V gene	J gene	clone size	D gene	CDR3 DNA	CDR3 protein
TRBV7-2	TRBJ1-6	NA	NA	TGTGCCAGCAGCTTAGCGGGTCGGGGGACACCCCTCCACTTT	CASSLAGRGTPLHF
TRBV27	TRBJ1-1	NA	TRBD1	TGTGCCAGCAGTTTGAGCGACAGGGACACTGAAGCTTTCTTT	CASSLSDRDTEAFF
TRBV7-2	TRBJ1-5	NA	NA	TGTGCCAGCAGCCGAACGGGGGGTAAGTTCCAGCCCCAGCATTTT	CASSRTGGKFQPQHF
TRBV11-2	TRBJ2-5	NA	NA	TGTGCCAGCAGCTCATCACGTGGAGTCTCGGAGACCCAGTACTTC	CASSSSRGVSETQYF
TRBV5-1	TRBJ1-2	NA	TRBD1	TGCGCCAGCAGCGGGGGACAGGGGGCCCCCATCTTC	CASSGGQGAPIF
TRBV18	TRBJ1-4	NA	NA	TGTGCCAGCCGTCAGGGGATACTTGAAAAACTGTTTTTT	CASRQGILEKLFF
TRBV7-2	TRBJ1-5	NA	NA	TGTGCCAGCAGCCAAGACAGTTACTATCAGCCCCAGCATTTT	CASSQDSYYQPQHF
TRBV11-2	TRBJ1-1	NA	TRBD1	TGTGCCAGCAGCAAGGACAGGGTGGCTGAAGCTTTCTTT	CASSKDRVAEAFF
TRBV7-2	TRBJ2-2	NA	NA	TGTGCCAGCAGCTCCTTCGTAGGGGCAGTGAACACCGGGGAGCTGTTTTTT	CASSSFVGAVNTGELFF
TRBV19	TRBJ1-6	NA	NA	TGTGCCAGTAATGGGGTGCGGACTCGGAATTCACCCCTCCACTTT	CASNGVRTRNSPLHF
TRBV13	TRBJ2-3	few	TRBD2	TGTGCCAGCAGCTTAGGCCTAGCGGGGCCCACAGATACGCAGTATTTT	CASSLGLAGPTDTQYF
TRBV14	TRBJ2-3	NA	NA	TGTGCCAGCAGCCAACTTCCGCGGGTCCTCTTGGGGACAGATACGCAGTATTTT	CASSQLPRVLLGTDTQYF
TRBV4-3	TRBJ2-5	NA	TRBD2	TGCGCCAGCAGCCAAGAATTAGCGGGGGGAGAGACCCAGTACTTC	CASSQELAGGETQYF
TRBV11-2	TRBJ2-3	few	NA	TGTGCCAGCAGCCCGGGGGGCGCAGATACGCAGTATTTT	CASSPGGADTQYF
TRBV18	TRBJ1-5	NA	TRBD1	TGTGCCAGCTCACCTAGGGGGCCAGGAGATAGCAATCAGCCCCAGCATTTT	CASSPRGPGDSNQPQHF
TRBV19	TRBJ1-4	few	NA	TGTGCCAGTAACCCGGTCGGGGGTGAAAAACTGTTTTTT	CASNPVGGEKLFF
TRBV19	TRBJ1-5	NA	TRBD1	TGTGCCAGTACCTGGGGACAGGGGAGGTTTCAGCCCCAGCATTTT	CASTWGQGRFQPQHF
TRBV5-4	TRBJ1-2	many	NA	TGTGCCAGCAGCTTGGTCGGACAGTATCCTAACTATGGCTACACCTTC	CASSLVGQYPNYGYTF
TRBV5-1	TRBJ2-2	few	TRBD1	TGCGCCAGCAGCTACCAGGGGGCCGGATTACCCGGGGAGCTGTTTTTT	CASSYQGAGLPGELFF
TRBV6-6	TRBJ2-3	few	NA	TGTGCCAGCAGTTACCGCGGTGCGGGGGCATGGGATACGCAGTATTTT	CASSYRGAGAWDTQYF
TRBV10-3	TRBJ1-1	NA	TRBD1	TGTGCCATCCTGGGGGACAGGGTAGGTACTGAAGCTTTCTTT	CAILGDRVGTEAFF
TRBV4-1	TRBJ1-4	NA	TRBD1	TGCGCCAGCAGCCAAGATGATGGACGACAGGGGTTGAGCTTTTTT	CASSQDDGRQGLSFF
TRBV10-3	TRBJ2-3	many	NA	TGTGCCATCAACAGTCCCCAAGCAGATACGCAGTATTTT	CAINSPQADTQYF
TRBV5-4	TRBJ2-5	NA	TRBD2	TGTGCCAGCAGCGATCCGGGACTAGCGGGGGGAGAGACCCAGTACTTC	CASSDPGLAGGETQYF
TRBV7-2	TRBJ2-3	few	TRBD1	TGTGCCAGCAGGCGGACAGGGGTAGATACGCAGTATTTT	CASRRTGVDTQYF
TRBV5-6	TRBJ2-6	NA	NA	TGTGCCAGCAGCTTGTGGCAGGCTGGGGCCAACGTCCTGACTTTC	CASSLWQAGANVLTF
TRBV4-2	TRBJ1-6	few	NA	TGTGCCAGCAGCGAATTAATTCGGTCAGAACAGGGAAGTCGGCCCCTCCACTTT	CASSELIRSEQGSRPLHF
TRBV14	TRBJ1-2	NA	NA	TGTGCCAGCAGCCAAGATCAATTGCAGGGTTTTTATGGCTACACCTTC	CASSQDQLQGFYGYTF
TRBV7-8	TRBJ1-2	NA	NA	TGTGCCAGCAGCGTCGACAGTAACTATGGCTACACCTTC	CASSVDSNYGYTF
TRBV20-1	TRBJ2-1	NA	NA	TGCAGTGCGTCCCAGGGTAATGAGCAGTTCTTC	CSASQGNEQFF
TRBV7-7	TRBJ2-1	NA	NA	TGTGCCAGCAGCCTGGACTCCCACAATGAGCAGTTCTTC	CASSLDSHNEQFF
TRBV4-3	TRBJ1-3	NA	NA	TGCGCCAGCAGCCAAGACAGGGCTGGAAACACCATATATTTT	CASSQDRAGNTIYF
TRBV14	TRBJ1-5	many	NA	TGTGCCAGCAGCAGGGGGGGCCCCCGGTCAGGGCAGCCCCAGCATTTT	CASSRGGPRSGQPQHF
TRBV6-5	TRBJ2-5	few	NA	TGTGCCAGCGTCCGGGAAGAGACCCAGTACTTC	CASVREETQYF
TRBV2	TRBJ1-2	NA	TRBD1	TGTGCCAGCTGTTCCGGGACAGCAATTAACTATGGCTACACCTTC	CASCSGTAINYGYTF
TRBV5-4	TRBJ2-3	few	TRBD2	TGTGCCAGCAGCCTGCGAAGGACTAGCGGGGGGGCTCTCAGCACAGATACGCAGTATTTT	CASSLRRTSGGALSTDTQYF
TRBV5-1	TRBJ2-5	NA	NA	TGCGCCAGCAGCGCCGAACAGGGTCCTCAAGAGACCCAGTACTTC	CASSAEQGPQETQYF
TRBV7-2	TRBJ2-7	NA	TRBD1	TGTGCCAGCAGCTCTTGGACAGGAGGGTACTTC	CASSSWTGGYF
TRBV5-4	TRBJ2-2	few	NA	TGTGCCAGCAGCTTGGCGTTCGGGGACTCCGGGGAGCTGTTTTTT	CASSLAFGDSGELFF
TRBV13	TRBJ2-7	few	TRBD2	TGTGCCAGCAGAATAGCGGGGAACCGGCCCTTCCAGTACTTC	CASRIAGNRPFQYF
TRBV6-5	TRBJ2-7	NA	TRBD1	TGTGCCAGCAGTTTCCACCGACAGGGGTTCGAGCAGTACTTC	CASSFHRQGFEQYF
TRBV6-6	TRBJ2-7	few	NA	TGTGCCAGCAGTTCCGCCAGCCAGGGCTACGAGCAGTACTTC	CASSSASQGYEQYF
TRBV5-1	TRBJ2-1	NA	TRBD1	TGCGCCAGCAGCTCGGAAACAGGGGTCCATGAGCAGTTCTTC	CASSSETGVHEQFF